This T cell receptor beta chain originates from a study of TIL therapy for anti-PD-1-resistant metastatic lung cancer. Study-level background: Tumors had a median PD-L1 proportion score of around 6.4%. Whole-study findings and limits: Many TIL product clones were absent from baseline tumor, suggesting clonal contraction. TIL cultures after expansion showed higher clonality and lower diversity than baseline tumor (median about 5.6% vs 31%).

The immunoSEQ assay was v3. Profiled with immunoSEQ multiplex PCR; TCRdb holds only in-frame clones, not every one. The table has around 100,000 clones, roughly 65% seen once. This clone was detected only a few times. Its matching antigen is unknown. Time point given: pre-treatment sample, taken before nivolumab and TIL therapy. The tumor samples were excised metastases, mostly pleural nodules or supraclavicular lymph nodes. Tumors were harvested before any PD-1/PD-L1 blockade. Germline trimming cut 8 bases from V and 4 bases from J; bases unmatched to any gene: 18. Germline V lookup: CDR1 MRHNA, CDR2 SNTAGT. This CDR3 comprises 19 residues.

The source was tumor tissue, collected at baseline. The rearrangement links TRBV6-4 to TRBJ2-7, with 15 bases identical to TRBD2. This TCR was recovered from a person aged 25 to 85 with non-small cell lung cancer. This CDR3 reads CASPNPGLAGGPFGYEQYF. For the CDR3, the DNA is TGTGCCAGCCCTAATCCGGGACTAGCGGGAGGCCCTTTTGGGTACGAGCAGTACTTC.